This T cell receptor beta chain was captured by sequencing in a study of T cell repertoires in cytomegalovirus infection. The overall study: Matching HLA type and CMV infection were both indicated by public TCR beta signatures.

At least ten counts were recorded for this clonotype. Its matching antigen is unknown. The V gene lost 3 bases and the J gene lost 3 bases, with 8 bases spanning the gap. Germline V gene data show CDR1 as SGHTA and CDR2 as FQGNSA. The CDR3 is 13 residues long. TCRdb reanalysed the reads using MiXCR and keeps one entry per CDR3 protein. Of nearly 700,000 distinct CDR3 sequences in the sample, about 30% were seen once. The clonotype comes from a human donor in good health (CMV status not recorded). Some clones in this sample may be carry-over from other donors' samples. The specimen was cultured PBMCs, collected from culture after CMV antigen stimulation. V is TRBV7-2 and J is TRBJ1-1; no firm D call. The CDR3 DNA follows: TGTGCCAGCAGCTTTCAGGAGGACACTGAAGCTTTCTTT. It encodes CASSFQEDTEAFF.